The T cell receptor beta chain under discussion was sequenced for a study of T cell repertoires in MIS-A myocarditis. The protocol was immunoSEQ multiplex PCR, while the TCRdb copy is restricted to in-frame clones and leaves out a portion. The sample lists about 10,000 clones, around 89% seen once, with 2% to 2.5% in the top ten. V shed 7 bases and J 16 bases; nucleotides not matched to a gene: 13. The CDR3 covers 13 residues. V is TRBV12-3 or TRBV12-4 and J is TRBJ1-4; 9 bases are a match to TRBD1. The sequenced material came from thoracic lymph node tissue obtained at autopsy. The origin of this receptor is a man between 18 and 29 years old with fulminant myocarditis from multisystem inflammatory syndrome in adults (MIS-A) after COVID-19. The CDR3 loop is CASTGTGRTRQFF. The CDR3 nucleotides read TGTGCCAGCACTGGGACAGGGCGTACTCGGCAGTTTTTT.